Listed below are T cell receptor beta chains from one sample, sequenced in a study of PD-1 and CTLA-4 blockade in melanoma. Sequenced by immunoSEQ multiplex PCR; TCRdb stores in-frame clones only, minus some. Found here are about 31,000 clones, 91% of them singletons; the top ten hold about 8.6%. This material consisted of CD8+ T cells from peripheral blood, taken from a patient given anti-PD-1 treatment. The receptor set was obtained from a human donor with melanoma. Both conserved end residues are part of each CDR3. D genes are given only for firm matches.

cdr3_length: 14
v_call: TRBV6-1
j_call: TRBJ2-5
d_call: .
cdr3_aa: CASSEAAAEETQYF

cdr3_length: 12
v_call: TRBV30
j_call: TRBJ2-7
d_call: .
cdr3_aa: CAWSEDSYEQYF

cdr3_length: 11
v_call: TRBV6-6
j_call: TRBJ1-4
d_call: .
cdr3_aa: CASRRGEKLFF

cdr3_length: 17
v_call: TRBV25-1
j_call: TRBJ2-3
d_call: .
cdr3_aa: CASSESEEGGSTDTQYF

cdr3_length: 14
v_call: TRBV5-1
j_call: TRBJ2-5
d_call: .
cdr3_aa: CASSLGAAQETQYF

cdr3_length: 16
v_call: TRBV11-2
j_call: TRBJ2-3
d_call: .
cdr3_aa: CASSLEAQPRLYTQYF

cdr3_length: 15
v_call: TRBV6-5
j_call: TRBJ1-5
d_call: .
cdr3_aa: CASSTSVYSNQPQHF

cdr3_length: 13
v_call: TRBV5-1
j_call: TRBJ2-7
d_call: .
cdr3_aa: CASSPTESYEQYF

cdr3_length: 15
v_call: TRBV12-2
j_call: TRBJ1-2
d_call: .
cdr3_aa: CASHPFPGRVYGYTF

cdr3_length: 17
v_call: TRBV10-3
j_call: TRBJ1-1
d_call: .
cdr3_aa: CAIAPSATGPQNTEAFF

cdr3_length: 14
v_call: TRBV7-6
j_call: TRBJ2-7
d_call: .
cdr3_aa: CASSLGKGSREQYF

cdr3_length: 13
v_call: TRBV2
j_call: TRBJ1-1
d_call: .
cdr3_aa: CASLLGEGTEAFF

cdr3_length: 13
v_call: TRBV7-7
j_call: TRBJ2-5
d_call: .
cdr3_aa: CASSLSGMETQYF

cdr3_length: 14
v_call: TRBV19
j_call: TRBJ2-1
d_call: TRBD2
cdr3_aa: CASKSLAGDNEQFF